The clone carrying this TCR beta chain was detected ten times or more. Its cognate antigen is unknown. The read terminates 3 residues ahead of where the CDR3 ends, so the germline J gene completes it. This record comes from a study of T cell clonality in common variable immunodeficiency. Study observations and caveats: In common variable immunodeficiency, TCR beta chains reportedly carried fewer deletions and N-nucleotide insertions.

The germline CDR1 and CDR2 sequences are MNHNS and SASEGT. CDR3 length: 14 residues. V shed 4 bases and J 6 bases; nucleotides not matched to a gene: 5. Sequencing was performed with immunoSEQ multiplex PCR; in TCRdb, only in-frame clones are kept and a portion is missing. The sample counts just over 20,000 clones, none seen once; the ten largest own around 2.4%. The chain carries TRBV6-1 and TRBJ1-5; TRBD1 matches at 8 bases. The sequenced sample was peripheral blood mononuclear cells. This sequence was found in a human donor with common variable immunodeficiency. The CDR3 sequence is CASSALTGVQPQHF. CDR3 DNA, as far as it was read: TGTGCCAGCAGTGCTTTGACAGGGGTTCAGCCC.